This T cell receptor beta chain was retrieved from a study of OX40 agonist ivuxolimab in advanced cancers. Study-level background: Cancers in dose escalation were hepatocellular, melanoma, renal cell and head and neck.

Note on this clone: Its antigen is as yet unknown.

With 2 bases clipped from V and 2 bases from J, the junction kept 2 bases outside the gene matches. The CDR3 runs to 15 residues. Germline V lookup: CDR1 WSHSY, CDR2 SAAADI. Overall study findings and caveats: At doses 0.1 to 3.0 mg/kg, CD4+ and CD8+ clones expanded.

The assay was immunoSEQ multiplex PCR, and TCRdb's table has in-frame clones only and misses some. The sample lists fewer than 85,000 clones, 77% occurring once. The sequence was collected from an adult with an advanced solid tumor such as melanoma, head and neck, liver or kidney cancer. V is TRBV10-2 and J is TRBJ2-5; 10 bases align to TRBD2. The sample consisted of CD4+ or CD8+ T cells sorted from blood, taken in a trial of the OX40 agonist ivuxolimab. CDR3 sequence: CASSETSGAQETQYF. DNA of the CDR3: TGCGCCAGCAGTGAGACTAGCGGGGCTCAAGAGACCCAGTACTTC.